The subject of this entry is one T cell receptor (beta chain). Authors' analysis steps: Reference gene primers were amplified, and this amplification served to estimate nucleated cell counts. Libraries were prepared by immunoSEQ multiplex PCR; TCRdb keeps only in-frame clonotypes and omits some of them. D and trimming come from the DNA, and the V and J calls and clone size come from that table. The sample has roughly 69,000 clones; 88% are singletons. This specimen comes from a study of blood T cell repertoires in COVID-19. The wider study: Specimens from acute and convalescent COVID-19 originated in the United States, Italy and Spain.

The CDR3 runs to 12 residues. Germline CDR1 is SGHNT and CDR2 is YYREEE (reference sequence). Trimming pared 1 base from V and 8 bases from J, leaving 9 bases between. The sample was peripheral blood. The chain is built from TRBV5-4 and TRBJ1-1; maybe TRBD1 (5 bases). This sequence was found in a human donor in a cohort sampled during active COVID-19. For the CDR3, the DNA is TGTGCCAGCAGCTTGACGAACAGGGAAGCTTTCTTT. Its translation: CASSLTNREAFF.